The rows below give T cell receptor beta chains drawn from one sample of a study of cytotoxic CD8 clonotypes in ibrutinib-treated CLL. The method was immunoSEQ multiplex PCR; TCRdb's version includes in-frame clones alone and lacks a portion of them. The table includes fewer than 25,000 clones, around 75% detected once. The sample consisted of PBMCs, taken after 24 months of ibrutinib treatment. Receptors were obtained from a human donor with chronic lymphocytic leukemia. The CDR3 runs from the conserved cysteine through the conserved F or W.

J gene,V gene,CDR3 protein
TRBJ1-4,TRBV9,CASSGGEKLFF
TRBJ1-1,TRBV5-4,CASSRGGSVDTEAFF
TRBJ2-7,TRBV7-7,CASSATQGGEQYF
TRBJ1-5,TRBV2,CASSDRGVGQPQHF
TRBJ1-2,TRBV7-8,CASSLEPRGAFNYGYTF
TRBJ2-1,TRBV7-9,CASSFLAGALSGDEQFF
TRBJ1-1,TRBV5-1,CASSLGDLPMNTEAFF
TRBJ1-2,TRBV7-9,CASIASARFPYGYTF
TRBJ1-2,TRBV19,CASSIDGYGYTF
TRBJ2-7,TRBV7-9,CASSQRTGGSYEQYF
TRBJ1-4,TRBV2,CASSEAHREIPNEKLFF
TRBJ1-2,TRBV21-1,CASSKTGGTGYTF
TRBJ2-7,TRBV5-1,CASSLGTVLYEQYF
TRBJ1-3,TRBV5-4,CASSLDQGQIGNTIYF
TRBJ2-1,TRBV28,CASTLPGGRDIYNEQFF
TRBJ1-6,TRBV18,CASSPSAGAGVRRNSPLHF
TRBJ2-1,TRBV2,CASSTRGTIIEQFF
TRBJ1-1,TRBV18,CASSSSNRGRGTEAFF
TRBJ1-1,TRBV4-2,CASSQNPGQGAGTEAFF
TRBJ2-2,TRBV7-6,CASSFMPTGMSTGELFF
TRBJ2-1,TRBV18,CASSRGTASYNEQFF
TRBJ1-2,TRBV18,CASSPSRRDYGYTF